These 23 T cell receptor beta chains were all obtained from the same sample, sequenced in a study of PD-1 blockade in classical Hodgkin lymphoma (dated by TCRdb to about 2020). Library preparation employed the immunoSEQ multiplex PCR assay. TCRdb retrieved this table from immuneACCESS and kept in-frame rearrangements only. Not all clones are present; in checked studies, unresolved V genes account for under half, and no reason is known for the remainder. In this sample the table shows 15,000 to 20,000 clones, about 83% of which occur a single time. The top ten clonotypes cover almost 8.5% of the sample. This specimen's time point label, interpreted: newly diagnosed, previously untreated cHL patient sample. Sequences were obtained from peripheral blood mononuclear cells (PBMCs). The source of these receptors is a human donor with classical Hodgkin lymphoma.

The chain joins TRBV6-6 to TRBJ1-5, with D uncertain. The CDR3 is 13 residues long. Trimming pared 6 bases from V and 4 bases from J, leaving 10 bases between. The germline V gene encodes CDR1 MNHNY and CDR2 SVGAGI (reference sequence). The CDR3 DNA follows: TGTGCCAGCAGACGAGAAGGGAATCAGCCCCAGCATTTT. It is translated as CASRREGNQPQHF.

This clone was observed a single time. The chain couples TRBV6-1 to TRBJ1-2, with D possibly being TRBD1 (5 bases). Trimming left V 0 bases short and J 4 bases short, with 12 bases between. This CDR3 has 15 residues. Per germline, CDR1 MNHNS and CDR2 SASEGT. CDR3 region: CASSEAHRGIYGYTF. Written as DNA, the CDR3 is TGTGCCAGCAGTGAAGCACATCGGGGGATCTATGGCTACACCTTC.

The chain has TRBV29-1 and TRBJ2-7; TRBD2 matches at 15 bases. Trimming cost V 3 bases and J 5 bases; bases outside gene matches: 8. Germline V gives CDR1 SQVTM, CDR2 ANQGSEA. The CDR3 spans 16 residues. CDR3 protein: CSVEVVGTSGRNEQYF. Here the CDR3 DNA reads TGCAGCGTTGAGGTGGTTGGGACTAGCGGGAGGAACGAGCAGTACTTC.

V gene TRBV28 combines with J gene TRBJ1-4; unclear D gene. Per the germline V gene, CDR1 is MDHEN and CDR2 is SYDVKM. Trimming took 3 bases from V and 8 from J, leaving 4 bases between them. The CDR3 runs to 11 residues. In DNA form, the CDR3 reads TGTGCCAGCAGTTTCAGAGAAAAACTGTTTTTT. Encoded protein: CASSFREKLFF.

The chain is built from TRBV25-1 and TRBJ1-2; 8 nucleotides match TRBD1. The germline gives CDR1 MGHDK, CDR2 SYGVNS. The CDR3 is 14 amino acids. J gave up 4 bases and V 1 base, and 2 bases lay outside the gene matches. The CDR3 loop is CASSESGGLYGYTF. The CDR3 coding sequence is TGTGCCAGCAGTGAATCAGGGGGCCTCTATGGCTACACCTTC.

The chain is built from TRBV7-8 and TRBJ2-7, with 9 bases lining up with TRBD1. Per the germline V gene, CDR1 is SGHVS and CDR2 is FQNEAQ. Unmatched junction bases numbered 5, after V lost 5 bases and J lost 3 bases. The CDR3 totals 14 residues. CDR3 DNA sequence: TGTGCCAGCAGCCACGGACAGGGGTTCTACGAGCAGTACTTC. Amino acid sequence: CASSHGQGFYEQYF.

The V and J genes are TRBV9 and TRBJ1-1; D not certain. CDR1 is SGDLS, CDR2 YYNGEE, per germline. This CDR3 comprises 14 residues. The V end was cut by 2 bases, the J end by 1 base, with 9 bases between. For the CDR3, the DNA is TGTGCCAGCAGCGTTACGGGCCCGAACACTGAAGCTTTCTTT. Its protein is CASSVTGPNTEAFF.

V is TRBV9 and J is TRBJ2-7; D is possibly TRBD2 (6 bases). The CDR3 runs to 16 residues. CDR1 is SGDLS, CDR2 YYNGEE, per germline. Trimming took 0 bases from V and 2 from J, leaving 15 bases between them. CDR3 sequence: CASSVDSGDGAYEQYF. The DNA of the CDR3 is TGTGCCAGCAGCGTAGATTCGGGGGACGGGGCCTACGAGCAGTACTTC.

The chain joins TRBV6-1 to TRBJ2-1; D is unresolved. CDR3 length equals 16 residues. V was shortened by 2 bases and J by 0 bases, with 11 bases between the two germline ends. Per germline, CDR1 MNHNS and CDR2 SASEGT. CDR3 nucleotide sequence: TGTGCCAGCAGTGAACCTATTAGAAGCTCCTACAATGAGCAGTTCTTC. Encoded protein: CASSEPIRSSYNEQFF.

The CDR3: CASSLLRRSSSYNSPLHF. CDR3 in DNA: TGTGCCAGCAGTTTACTCCGACGGAGTAGCTCCTATAATTCACCCCTCCACTTT. The chain is built from TRBV28 and TRBJ1-6, with D unclear. The CDR3 sequence is 18 residues long. Trimming left V 2 bases short and J 0 bases short, with 14 bases between. From germline, CDR1 is MDHEN and CDR2 SYDVKM.

The rearrangement uses TRBV9 and TRBJ2-6; D may be TRBD2 (6 bases). Deletions cut 3 bases from V and 2 bases from J, with 12 bases between. This CDR3 contains 16 residues. The germline gives CDR1 SGDLS, CDR2 YYNGEE. For the CDR3, the DNA is TGTGCCAGCAGCGGACGTCCGGGGGCTGGGGCCAACGTCCTGACTTTC. Its protein is CASSGRPGAGANVLTF.

This clone has a handful of counts. The genes are TRBV7-9 and TRBJ2-7, with 7 bases fitting TRBD1. V lost 5 bases, J lost 0 bases, and 7 bases stayed unmatched. Per germline, CDR1 SEHNR and CDR2 FQNEAQ (reference sequence). The CDR3 has 15 residues. The CDR3 spells CASSQTAGGSYEQYF. DNA for the CDR3: TGTGCCAGCAGCCAAACAGCAGGGGGCTCCTACGAGCAGTACTTC.

The chain has TRBV6-6 and TRBJ2-7; possibly TRBD1 for D (6 bases). Germline assignment: CDR1 MNHNY and CDR2 SVGAGI (reference sequence). Trimming shortened V by 8 bases and J by 2 bases, and 16 bases separated the two germline ends. The CDR3 length is 14 residues. This CDR3 reads CASRTQGATYEQYF. CDR3 bases: TGTGCCAGCCGCACACAGGGCGCAACCTACGAGCAGTACTTC.

V usage is TRBV15 and J usage is TRBJ2-1, with 7 bases aligning to TRBD2. V was clipped by 9 bases and J by 0 bases; unmatched bases: 2. Germline CDR1 and CDR2: LNHNV and YYDKDF (reference sequence). The CDR3 loop spans 13 amino acids. The CDR3 region has the DNA TGTGCCACGGGGGAGGGCTCCTACAATGAGCAGTTCTTC. Its translation: CATGEGSYNEQFF.

The chain has TRBV7-2 and TRBJ1-2, with D hard to call. Between the trimmed V and J ends, which lost 0 bases and 2 bases, there was a span of 4 bases. The CDR3 consists of 13 residues. The germline V gene encodes CDR1 SGHTA and CDR2 FQGNSA. The CDR3 nucleotides are TGTGCCAGCAGCTTAGCAGGGAACTATGGCTACACCTTC. Its translation: CASSLAGNYGYTF.

The gene calls are TRBV5-1 and TRBJ1-4; 7 bases align to TRBD1. The CDR3 spans 13 residues. With V trimmed by 0 bases and J by 8 bases, 1 base remained unmatched. The germline gives CDR1 SGHRS, CDR2 YFSETQ. The DNA of the CDR3 is TGCGCCAGCAGCTTGGGACAGGGAGAAAAACTGTTTTTT. Translated, it gives CASSLGQGEKLFF.

The V and J genes are TRBV2 and TRBJ2-6; 12 positions match TRBD2. Germline loops: CDR1 SNHLY, CDR2 FYNNEI. J gave up 1 base and V 6 bases, and 7 bases lay outside the gene matches. This CDR3 is 18 amino acids long. The CDR3 protein is CASRRLAGVVSGANVLTF. The CDR3 bases are TGTGCCAGCAGGCGACTAGCGGGAGTTGTATCTGGGGCCAACGTCCTGACTTTC.

The V and J genes are TRBV4-2 and TRBJ2-7; 7 bases map to TRBD1. The length of the CDR3 is 15 residues. The V and J ends lost 2 bases and 0 bases, in that order; junction bases with no gene match: 4. The germline gives CDR1 LGHNA, CDR2 YNFKEQ. The CDR3 DNA is TGTGCCAGCAGCCAAACAGGGGCCAACTCCTACGAGCAGTACTTC. Residues: CASSQTGANSYEQYF.

The chain combines TRBV18 with TRBJ1-1; D ambiguous. V was pared by 1 base and J by 1 base, with 7 bases between. There are 14 residues in the CDR3. Germline V CDR1 and CDR2: KGHSH, LQKENI. The CDR3 loop is CASSPQDQNTEAFF. The CDR3 nucleotides read TGTGCCAGCTCACCACAGGACCAGAACACTGAAGCTTTCTTT.

V gene TRBV29-1 combines with J gene TRBJ2-1; D is uncertain. V dropped 7 bases and J dropped 3 bases, with 13 bases sitting between them. Germline CDR1 reads SQVTM; CDR2 reads ANQGSEA. This CDR3 has 13 amino acids. CDR3 DNA: TGCAGCGGGGCCCGGACGGACTACAATGAGCAGTTCTTC. Translation gives CSGARTDYNEQFF.

The chain carries TRBV28 and TRBJ1-4, with a tentative D call TRBD1 (6 bases). The V end was cut by 7 bases, the J end by 6 bases, with 15 bases between. Germline V gene data show CDR1 as MDHEN and CDR2 as SYDVKM. The CDR3 covers 14 residues. DNA for the CDR3: TGTGCCAGCACCCAGTGGGGGGCGGATGAAAAACTGTTTTTT. Translation: CASTQWGADEKLFF.

The rearrangement uses TRBV7-9 and TRBJ2-1, with 7 bases identical to TRBD2. Looked up from germline, CDR1 is SEHNR and CDR2 is FQNEAQ (reference sequence). CDR3 length: 16 residues. V lost 1 base, J lost 5 bases, and 8 bases stayed unmatched. Here the CDR3 DNA reads TGTGCCAGCAGCTTAGTATTGCTAGCGGCTAACAATGAGCAGTTCTTC. This sequence encodes CASSLVLLAANNEQFF.

This clone has just one count. The V and J genes are TRBV5-1 and TRBJ2-5, with a tentative D call TRBD2 (5 bases). In germline, CDR1 is SGHRS, CDR2 YFSETQ. V was cut by 2 bases and J by 7 bases, with 18 bases left in between. The CDR3 spans 15 residues. CDR3 nucleotides: TGCGCCAGCAGCTTTGCTGGGAGTGAAAAAGCGACCCAGTACTTC. This codes for CASSFAGSEKATQYF. Full variable domain (missing parts from reference TRBV5-1 and TRBJ2-5): KAGVTQTPRYLIKTRGQQVTLSCSPISGHRSVSWYQQTPGQGLQFLFEYFSETQRNKGNFPGRFSGRQFSNSRSEMNVSTLELGDSALYLCASSFAGSEKATQYFGPGTRLLVL.